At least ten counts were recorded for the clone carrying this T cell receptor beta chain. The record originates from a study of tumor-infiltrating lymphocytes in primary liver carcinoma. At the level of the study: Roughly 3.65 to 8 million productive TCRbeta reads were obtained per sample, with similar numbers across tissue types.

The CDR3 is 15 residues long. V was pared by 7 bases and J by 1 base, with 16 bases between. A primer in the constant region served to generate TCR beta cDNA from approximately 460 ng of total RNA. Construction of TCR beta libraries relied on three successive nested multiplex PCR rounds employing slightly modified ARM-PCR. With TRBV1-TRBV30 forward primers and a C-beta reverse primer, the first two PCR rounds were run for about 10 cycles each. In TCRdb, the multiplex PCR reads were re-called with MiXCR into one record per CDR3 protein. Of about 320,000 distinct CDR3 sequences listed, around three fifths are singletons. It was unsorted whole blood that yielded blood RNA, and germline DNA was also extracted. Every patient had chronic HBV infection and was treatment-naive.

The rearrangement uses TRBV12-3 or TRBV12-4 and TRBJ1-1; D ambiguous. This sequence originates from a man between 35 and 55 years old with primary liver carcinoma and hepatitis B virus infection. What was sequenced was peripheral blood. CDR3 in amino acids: CASTMDGERNTEAFF. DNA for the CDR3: TGTGCCAGCACCATGGACGGAGAGAGGAACACTGAAGCTTTCTTT.